This T cell receptor beta chain was profiled in a study of T cell responses to AZD1222 COVID-19 vaccine (dated by TCRdb to the early 2020s). Concerning the study at large: A total of 233 trial participants underwent TCR sequencing, of whom under 220 had received two doses of AZD1222 and about 25 had received two doses of the MenACWY control vaccine. Trial participants were enrolled into age subgroups of 18-55, 56-69 and 70-plus years, which contained around 150, 28 and 57 TCR-sequenced participants, respectively. Points the paper makes about the study in general: After two AZD1222 doses, spike-specific TCR breadth and depth were significantly higher than at day 0 and than in MenACWY recipients. The 56-69-year group was small, and its depth increase did not reach significance, likely because of low power. Participants were mostly white British and included more females than males, and it was suggested by the authors that clonal diversity may have been underestimated. Only five to seven AZD1222 recipients were SARS-CoV-2 seropositive at baseline, limiting conclusions about previously exposed vaccinees. The whole spike protein was spanned by vaccine-associated CD4 TCRs, and dominant responses were seen in regions 160-218 and 743-854. Because no day 14 peak-response samples were available, repertoires were characterized only after the peak T cell response. Reportedly, close to half of the unique spike-specific TCRs recognized epitopes lying outside the regions that are mutated in the B.1.351 and B.1.1.7 variants.

Interpreted using the paper, the time point label stands for: baseline before first vaccination. Vaccinee samples were obtained from the UK trials COV001 and COV002, which included a single-blind randomized controlled phase 2/3 trial of AZD1222 (ChAdOx1 nCoV-19) in healthy adults. For TCRbeta chain sequencing, PBMC samples from trial participants were taken at day 0 and at day 28 after the second dose. The CDR3 regions of human TCRbeta chains were subjected to immunosequencing. The authors' pipeline ran thus. TCRs in the repertoires were compared against a reference library of SARS-CoV-2-specific TCRs that had been generated with the MIRA antigen-specificity platform. Breadth was defined as the fraction of unique TCRs that were SARS-CoV-2-associated, and depth was defined as the fraction of total T cells that were SARS-CoV-2-associated. Using the MIRA data, each spike-specific TCR was assigned both to the spike region to which the TCR was reactive and to a CD4 or CD8 class. Log10-transformed breadth and depth values were compared by one-way ANOVA with Sidak's multiple comparisons tests. The immuneACCESS repertoire file appears here via TCRdb, limited to in-frame rearrangements. These files lack a portion of the clones; in checked studies, under half of the deficit traces to unresolved V genes, and the cause of the others is not known. V, J and clone size reflect that table, while D and trimming were determined from the DNA. The sample's records list over 140,000 clones. Jointly, the top ten make up about 2.2% of the sample.

V loses 5 bases of germline sequence and J loses 0 bases, and the interval between the two ends is 20 bases. The germline V gene (reference sequence) specifies MNHEY as CDR1 and SMNVEV as CDR2. CDR3 length: 18 amino acids, cysteine to phenylalanine. This entry keeps only the CDR3 DNA: 54 bases, framed from base 1. Of note for this clone: Its cognate antigen has yet to be identified.

The sequenced sample consisted of peripheral blood. The TCR was taken from an adult in good health. The chain is made from TRBV27 and TRBJ1-5; the D gene cannot be named for sure. The DNA reads as follows: TGTGCCAGCAGTCCTACCGGGTGGGCAGCCGATAGCAATCAGCCCCAGCATTTT. It encodes CASSPTGWAADSNQPQHF.